A selection of T cell receptor beta chains follows, all from one sample in a study of control samples from healthy donors and cancer patients. The table came from immunoSEQ multiplex PCR; TCRdb's copy has only in-frame clones and leaves some out. The repertoire consists of 120,000 or so clones, with roughly 87% occurring once and the leading ten covering around 2%. The specimen sequenced was blood. The receptor set was obtained from a man between 18 and 29 years old in good health. CDR3s include the opening cysteine and the closing phenylalanine or tryptophan. D genes are given only for firm matches. Expanded clones get a size class; other rows say once, few or many, or leave the size out.

V gene: TRBV18; J gene: TRBJ2-2; clone size: once; CDR3 length: 17; D gene: TRBD1; CDR3 DNA: TGTGCCAGCTCACGCGATATCGAGACAGGGCTACCCGGGGAGCTGTTTTTT; CDR3 protein: CASSRDIETGLPGELFF
V gene: TRBV30; J gene: TRBJ2-2; clone size: NA; CDR3 length: 14; D gene: NA; CDR3 DNA: TGTGCCTGGCCTGGACCCGCTTCCACCGGGGAGCTGTTTTTT; CDR3 protein: CAWPGPASTGELFF
V gene: TRBV28; J gene: TRBJ1-5; clone size: NA; CDR3 length: 16; D gene: NA; CDR3 DNA: TGTGCCAGCAGTTTAGACTCGACTGATAGCAATCAGCCCCAGCATTTT; CDR3 protein: CASSLDSTDSNQPQHF
V gene: TRBV6-5; J gene: TRBJ1-5; clone size: NA; CDR3 length: 15; D gene: TRBD1; CDR3 DNA: TGTGCCAGCATGTCAGGACAGGGTAGCAATCAGCCCCAGCATTTT; CDR3 protein: CASMSGQGSNQPQHF
V gene: TRBV11-1; J gene: TRBJ2-2; clone size: NA; CDR3 length: 16; D gene: NA; CDR3 DNA: TGTGCCAGCAGCTTAGCGCCGAGACCGAACACCGGGGAGCTGTTTTTT; CDR3 protein: CASSLAPRPNTGELFF
V gene: TRBV7-8; J gene: TRBJ2-7; clone size: NA; CDR3 length: 14; D gene: NA; CDR3 DNA: TGTGCCAGCAGCTCCTCGGCCGGCACCTACGAGCAGTACTTC; CDR3 protein: CASSSSAGTYEQYF
V gene: TRBV30; J gene: TRBJ1-1; clone size: NA; CDR3 length: 13; D gene: NA; CDR3 DNA: TGTGCCTTGGATAAGGGATTCATCACTGAAGCTTTCTTT; CDR3 protein: CALDKGFITEAFF
V gene: TRBV14; J gene: TRBJ2-5; clone size: NA; CDR3 length: 15; D gene: NA; CDR3 DNA: TGTGCCAGCAGCCATACCCTAGAGGAGATAAGGACCCAGTACTTC; CDR3 protein: CASSHTLEEIRTQYF
V gene: TRBV19; J gene: TRBJ2-3; clone size: NA; CDR3 length: 17; D gene: TRBD2; CDR3 DNA: TGTGCCAGTAGTATAAGGCGTTCTGCGGGAGCTCCAGATACGCAGTATTTT; CDR3 protein: CASSIRRSAGAPDTQYF
V gene: TRBV2; J gene: TRBJ2-3; clone size: NA; CDR3 length: 16; D gene: NA; CDR3 DNA: TGTGCCAGCAGTGGTTTTCGGGACTCAAGGCAAGATACGCAGTATTTT; CDR3 protein: CASSGFRDSRQDTQYF
V gene: TRBV7-9; J gene: TRBJ1-2; clone size: NA; CDR3 length: 13; D gene: NA; CDR3 DNA: TGTGCCAGCAGCACCGGCAGGGACTATGGCTACACCTTC; CDR3 protein: CASSTGRDYGYTF
V gene: TRBV11-2; J gene: TRBJ2-1; clone size: NA; CDR3 length: 15; D gene: NA; CDR3 DNA: TGTGCCAGCAGCTTAGGCTCAAACTCCTACAATGAGCAGTTCTTC; CDR3 protein: CASSLGSNSYNEQFF
V gene: TRBV27; J gene: TRBJ2-1; clone size: once; CDR3 length: 19; D gene: TRBD2; CDR3 DNA: TGTGCCAGCAGTTTTATACCCCCCCCGACTAGCGGGAGAAGGAAGGAGCAGTTCTTC; CDR3 protein: CASSFIPPPTSGRRKEQFF
V gene: TRBV3-1/TRBV3-2; J gene: TRBJ2-5; clone size: NA; CDR3 length: 14; D gene: TRBD2; CDR3 DNA: TGTGCCAGCAGCCAAGATGGCGGGAGTAAGACCCAGTACTTC; CDR3 protein: CASSQDGGSKTQYF
V gene: TRBV2; J gene: TRBJ2-1; clone size: NA; CDR3 length: 13; D gene: NA; CDR3 DNA: TGTGCCAGTAGTTCCCGAGGGCCCGATGAGCAGTTCTTC; CDR3 protein: CASSSRGPDEQFF
V gene: TRBV6-5; J gene: TRBJ1-5; clone size: NA; CDR3 length: 14; D gene: NA; CDR3 DNA: TGTGCCAGCAGGGTGGACTCACAGGGTCAGCCCCAGCATTTT; CDR3 protein: CASRVDSQGQPQHF
V gene: TRBV7-2; J gene: TRBJ1-6; clone size: NA; CDR3 length: 15; D gene: NA; CDR3 DNA: TGTGCCAGCAGCTTAAGGGGGGGAGCCAATTCACCCCTCCACTTT; CDR3 protein: CASSLRGGANSPLHF
V gene: TRBV19; J gene: TRBJ1-2; clone size: NA; CDR3 length: 16; D gene: NA; CDR3 DNA: TGTGCCAGTCGTTTACAACACCCTGCCTCTAACTATGGCTACACCTTC; CDR3 protein: CASRLQHPASNYGYTF
V gene: TRBV11-2; J gene: TRBJ1-1; clone size: once; CDR3 length: 11; D gene: NA; CDR3 DNA: TGTGCCAGCAGCCCCGTCACTGAAGCTTTCTTT; CDR3 protein: CASSPVTEAFF
V gene: TRBV6-4; J gene: TRBJ2-3; clone size: NA; CDR3 length: 14; D gene: NA; CDR3 DNA: TGTGCCAGCAGTGTGGGGGACAGCACAGATACGCAGTATTTT; CDR3 protein: CASSVGDSTDTQYF
V gene: TRBV5-4; J gene: TRBJ1-2; clone size: NA; CDR3 length: 14; D gene: NA; CDR3 DNA: TGTGCCAGCAGCTTGGGGCTTAATAACTATGGCTACACCTTC; CDR3 protein: CASSLGLNNYGYTF
V gene: TRBV7-8; J gene: TRBJ2-5; clone size: NA; CDR3 length: 16; D gene: TRBD1; CDR3 DNA: TGTGCCAGCAGCCGCGACAGGGTTCTTTTCGAAGAGACCCAGTACTTC; CDR3 protein: CASSRDRVLFEETQYF
V gene: TRBV29-1; J gene: TRBJ2-2; clone size: NA; CDR3 length: 13; D gene: NA; CDR3 DNA: TGCAGCGTTGAAATTGGGGGAACCGGGGAGCTGTTTTTT; CDR3 protein: CSVEIGGTGELFF
V gene: TRBV5-6; J gene: TRBJ1-2; clone size: NA; CDR3 length: 16; D gene: NA; CDR3 DNA: TGTGCCAGCAGCTTGGGTCTCGGTCTGATGGACTATGGCTACACCTTC; CDR3 protein: CASSLGLGLMDYGYTF
V gene: TRBV4-2; J gene: TRBJ1-2; clone size: NA; CDR3 length: 15; D gene: NA; CDR3 DNA: TGTGCCAGCAGCCAAGTGCAGGGGCCTAGCTATGGCTACACCTTC; CDR3 protein: CASSQVQGPSYGYTF
V gene: TRBV10-1; J gene: TRBJ2-7; clone size: NA; CDR3 length: 15; D gene: TRBD1; CDR3 DNA: TGCGCCAGCAGTGAGCAAGGGACAGAGAACTACGAGCAGTACTTC; CDR3 protein: CASSEQGTENYEQYF
V gene: TRBV10-1; J gene: TRBJ2-3; clone size: NA; CDR3 length: 13; D gene: NA; CDR3 DNA: TGCGCCAGCAGTTGGCAGCCCACAGATACGCAGTATTTT; CDR3 protein: CASSWQPTDTQYF
V gene: TRBV10-1; J gene: TRBJ2-5; clone size: NA; CDR3 length: 13; D gene: NA; CDR3 DNA: TGCGCCAGCAGTGCCGGGAGCGGACAGACCCAGTACTTC; CDR3 protein: CASSAGSGQTQYF
V gene: TRBV7-2; J gene: TRBJ2-1; clone size: NA; CDR3 length: 16; D gene: TRBD1; CDR3 DNA: TGTGCCAGCAGCTTATTGGGGACAGGATTATACAATGAGCAGTTCTTC; CDR3 protein: CASSLLGTGLYNEQFF
V gene: TRBV6-1; J gene: TRBJ2-3; clone size: NA; CDR3 length: 15; D gene: TRBD2; CDR3 DNA: TGTGCCAGCAGTGAGGTAGCGGGAGGACCAGATACGCAGTATTTT; CDR3 protein: CASSEVAGGPDTQYF
V gene: TRBV27; J gene: TRBJ1-2; clone size: NA; CDR3 length: 15; D gene: TRBD1; CDR3 DNA: TGTGCCAGCAGTTTAGGGCAGGGGGCGAGGTATGGCTACACCTTC; CDR3 protein: CASSLGQGARYGYTF
V gene: TRBV2; J gene: TRBJ2-1; clone size: NA; CDR3 length: 16; D gene: TRBD2; CDR3 DNA: TGTGCCAGCAGTGAGTCTGGCGGGAGGGCCTTAAATGAGCAGTTCTTC; CDR3 protein: CASSESGGRALNEQFF
V gene: TRBV6-4; J gene: TRBJ2-1; clone size: NA; CDR3 length: 17; D gene: NA; CDR3 DNA: TGTGCCAGCATCGAAACAGCCGACTTACCTCTAAACAATGAGCAGTTCTTC; CDR3 protein: CASIETADLPLNNEQFF
V gene: TRBV5-1; J gene: TRBJ2-3; clone size: NA; CDR3 length: 16; D gene: NA; CDR3 DNA: TGCGCCAGCAGCTTGGCCCCTGTCAAGAGCAGAGATACGCAGTATTTT; CDR3 protein: CASSLAPVKSRDTQYF
V gene: TRBV9; J gene: TRBJ2-2; clone size: once; CDR3 length: 15; D gene: NA; CDR3 DNA: TGTGCCAGCAGCGCTACCGGGCCAGACACCGGGGAGCTGTTTTTT; CDR3 protein: CASSATGPDTGELFF
V gene: TRBV19; J gene: TRBJ2-1; clone size: NA; CDR3 length: 17; D gene: TRBD2; CDR3 DNA: TGTGCCAGTAGTATAGATAAGGGACTAGCGGCCGACAATGAGCAGTTCTTC; CDR3 protein: CASSIDKGLAADNEQFF
V gene: TRBV30; J gene: TRBJ1-1; clone size: NA; CDR3 length: 14; D gene: NA; CDR3 DNA: TGTGCCTGGAGTCGTAAGGACCGAAGGACTGAAGCTTTCTTT; CDR3 protein: CAWSRKDRRTEAFF
V gene: TRBV4-1; J gene: TRBJ2-5; clone size: NA; CDR3 length: 15; D gene: NA; CDR3 DNA: TGCGCCAGCAGCCCCACCGAGGGGCGGGTAGAGACCCAGTACTTC; CDR3 protein: CASSPTEGRVETQYF
V gene: TRBV6-5; J gene: TRBJ1-6; clone size: NA; CDR3 length: 15; D gene: NA; CDR3 DNA: TGTGCCAGCAGTTACTCTCGGCCAGGGTCGTCACCCCTCCACTTT; CDR3 protein: CASSYSRPGSSPLHF
V gene: TRBV5-5; J gene: TRBJ1-1; clone size: once; CDR3 length: 14; D gene: TRBD1; CDR3 DNA: TGTGCCAGCAGCAGACAGGGGTCGAGGACTGAAGCTTTCTTT; CDR3 protein: CASSRQGSRTEAFF
V gene: TRBV24-1; J gene: TRBJ1-5; clone size: NA; CDR3 length: 17; D gene: NA; CDR3 DNA: TGTGCCACCAGTGATGCCCGACGCGGATATAGCAATCAGCCCCAGCATTTT; CDR3 protein: CATSDARRGYSNQPQHF
V gene: TRBV18; J gene: TRBJ1-2; clone size: NA; CDR3 length: 15; D gene: TRBD1; CDR3 DNA: TGTGCCAGCTCCCCTGAAGGTTACAGGGGGAGCGGCTACACCTTC; CDR3 protein: CASSPEGYRGSGYTF
V gene: TRBV5-1; J gene: TRBJ1-4; clone size: once; CDR3 length: 16; D gene: NA; CDR3 DNA: TGCGCCAGCAGCGCAGCAACAGGGATCTCTAATGAAAAACTGTTTTTT; CDR3 protein: CASSAATGISNEKLFF
V gene: TRBV5-1; J gene: TRBJ2-2; clone size: NA; CDR3 length: 15; D gene: TRBD2; CDR3 DNA: TGCGCCAGCAGCCCGCGGGGGGCGAACACCGGGGAGCTGTTTTTT; CDR3 protein: CASSPRGANTGELFF
V gene: TRBV15; J gene: TRBJ2-1; clone size: NA; CDR3 length: 14; D gene: TRBD2; CDR3 DNA: TGTGCCACCACCGGACCGCTAACTAGCGGTGAGCAGTTCTTC; CDR3 protein: CATTGPLTSGEQFF
V gene: TRBV5-6; J gene: TRBJ2-5; clone size: NA; CDR3 length: 11; D gene: NA; CDR3 DNA: TGTGCCAGCAGCTGGGGGCAGACCCAGTACTTC; CDR3 protein: CASSWGQTQYF
V gene: TRBV2; J gene: TRBJ2-5; clone size: NA; CDR3 length: 14; D gene: NA; CDR3 DNA: TGTGCCAGCCATAGCTCGGTCCTCGAAGAGACCCAGTACTTC; CDR3 protein: CASHSSVLEETQYF
V gene: TRBV28; J gene: TRBJ1-5; clone size: NA; CDR3 length: 17; D gene: TRBD1; CDR3 DNA: TGTGCCAGCAGACGTGCGATCGGACAGGGGAGCAATCAGCCCCAGCATTTT; CDR3 protein: CASRRAIGQGSNQPQHF
V gene: TRBV5-4; J gene: TRBJ2-2; clone size: NA; CDR3 length: 15; D gene: NA; CDR3 DNA: TGTGCCAGCAGCTTGGGGCTAGAGAGAGCCGGGGAGCTGTTTTTT; CDR3 protein: CASSLGLERAGELFF
V gene: TRBV7-2; J gene: TRBJ2-7; clone size: NA; CDR3 length: 16; D gene: NA; CDR3 DNA: TGTGCCAGCAGCTCCCGGGGCTTATCAGCCACCTACGAGCAGTACTTC; CDR3 protein: CASSSRGLSATYEQYF
V gene: TRBV7-7; J gene: TRBJ2-1; clone size: NA; CDR3 length: 15; D gene: TRBD2; CDR3 DNA: TGTGCCAGCAGCTTGACTAGCGGGATGTACAATGAGCAGTTCTTC; CDR3 protein: CASSLTSGMYNEQFF
V gene: TRBV5-1; J gene: TRBJ2-1; clone size: NA; CDR3 length: 16; D gene: TRBD2; CDR3 DNA: TGCGCCAGCAGCTTGTCGCTAGCGGGCCATTACAATGAGCAGTTCTTC; CDR3 protein: CASSLSLAGHYNEQFF
V gene: TRBV10-2; J gene: TRBJ2-5; clone size: once; CDR3 length: 14; D gene: NA; CDR3 DNA: TGCGCCAGCAGTGAATCAGGGACCCAAGAGACCCAGTACTTC; CDR3 protein: CASSESGTQETQYF